The 5 T cell receptor beta chains given below trace back to one sample, sequenced in a study of graft-versus-host responses after intestinal transplantation. The data were produced by immunoSEQ multiplex PCR, yet TCRdb's version contains in-frame clones alone and is incomplete. The sample carries about 150,000 clones, nearly 95% recorded once. These receptors lack a known antigen. The specimen was unstimulated CD4+ T cells sorted from spleen or lymph node cells, collected before intestinal transplant. The receptors were gathered from a human donor who received an intestinal transplant.

J is TRBJ2-7 and V is TRBV28; D remains ambiguous. Trimming took off 4 bases at V and 0 bases at J, with 16 bases between the two ends. CDR1 and CDR2 from the germline V gene are MDHEN and SYDVKM. This CDR3 is built from 16 residues. CDR3 coding DNA: TGTGCCAGCAGTTCCCCCGGTGGGCGCCACTCCTACGAGCAGTACTTC. This sequence encodes CASSSPGGRHSYEQYF. Drawing the rest from reference TRBV28 and TRBJ2-7, the complete variable domain is DVKVTQSSRYLVKRTGEKVFLECVQDMDHENMFWYRQDPGLGLRLIYFSYDVKMKEKGDIPEGYSVSREKKERFSLILESASTNQTSMYLCASSSPGGRHSYEQYFGPGTRLTVT.

The chain has TRBV6-1 and TRBJ2-4; D call uncertain. V lost 2 bases and J lost 1, with 21 bases in between. CDR3 length: 19 residues. Germline-derived CDR1 and CDR2 are MNHNS and SASEGT. As DNA, the CDR3 is TGTGCCAGCAGTGAACCCGACATCTCGGCGTTCTTCGCCAAAAACATTCAGTACTTC. The encoded protein is CASSEPDISAFFAKNIQYF.

The V call is TRBV10-3, the J call TRBJ1-5, with a tentative D call TRBD1 (5 bases). CDR1 is ENHRY and CDR2 is SYGVKD in the germline V gene. V lost 10 bases and J lost 4, with 14 bases in between. This CDR3 has 13 amino acids. The CDR3 is CANAVGGNQPQHF. CDR3 sequence (DNA): TGTGCCAACGCAGTCGGGGGGAATCAGCCCCAGCATTTT.

The sample holds a few counts of this clone. This chain connects TRBV29-1 to TRBJ2-1; TRBD1 matches 10 bases. The V gene's germline CDR1 is SQVTM and CDR2 ANQGSEA. Trimming removed 5 bases from V and 9 bases from J; junction bases left unmatched: 7. The CDR3 extends over 13 amino acids. This CDR3 reads CSVIRQGAGEQFF. DNA for the CDR3: TGCAGCGTTATAAGACAGGGGGCAGGTGAGCAGTTCTTC.

The chain uses TRBV7-9 and TRBJ1-3; no firm D call. V was pared by 5 bases and J by 0 bases, with 20 bases between. CDR3 length: 18 residues. Germline V gene lookup returns CDR1 SEHNR and CDR2 FQNEAQ (reference sequence). CDR3 sequence (DNA): TGTGCCAGCAGCCGAATCACACCTCGCCTACTCTCTGGAAACACCATATATTTT. Translated: CASSRITPRLLSGNTIYF.